Each of the 12 T cell receptor beta chains below was sequenced from the same sample in a study of blood T cells in healthy people across ages (dated by TCRdb to about 2015). The library was built by means of 5' RACE. Instrument on record: Illumina HiSeq 2500. A second PCR of about 6 to 12 cycles was run with a J-beta primer mix and a sample-barcoded 5' primer. The raw public data were reprocessed by TCRdb itself: fastp quality trimming at Q25, MiXCR clonotype calling, in-frame beta chains only. Merged by CDR3 protein, the rows form single entries marked with the most common genes and DNA. This sample holds around 1.7 million distinct CDR3 sequences; 28% were observed only once. The ten biggest clones cover 6.5% to 8.5% of the sample. The material sequenced was blood. All receptors come from a woman aged 25-40 years in good health.

This clonotype was observed a few times. V usage is TRBV12-3 or TRBV12-4 and J usage is TRBJ2-1; perhaps TRBD2 as D (7 bases). This CDR3 is 15 amino acids long. Trimming took off 7 bases at V and 5 bases at J, with 18 bases between the two ends. CDR3 region: CASTLGGARDNEQFF. CDR3 sequence (DNA): TGTGCCAGCACCTTGGGGGGGGCTAGGGACAATGAGCAGTTCTTC.

This clonotype occurred many times. The chain joins TRBV2 to TRBJ2-5; the D gene is possibly TRBD2 (5 bases). Per the germline V gene, CDR1 is SNHLY and CDR2 is FYNNEI. This CDR3 contains 15 residues. Trimming took 3 bases from V and 5 from J, leaving 16 bases between them. This CDR3 reads CASSDRSGRGETQYF. The CDR3 DNA reads TGTGCCAGCAGTGACCGGTCAGGTCGAGGGGAGACCCAGTACTTC.

J is TRBJ2-1 and V is TRBV9, with 9 bases identical to TRBD1. The CDR3 contains 15 residues. V lost 0 bases, J lost 9 bases, and 7 bases stayed unmatched. CDR1 SGDLS and CDR2 YYNGEE come from the germline V gene. This CDR3 reads CASSVGDRVDPEQFF. The DNA for the CDR3 is TGTGCCAGCAGCGTAGGGGACAGGGTAGATCCTGAGCAGTTCTTC.

The chain combines TRBV6-6 with TRBJ1-1; D remains ambiguous. Germline loops: CDR1 MNHNY, CDR2 SVGAGI (reference sequence). This CDR3 has 16 amino acids. Trimming shortened V by 2 bases and J by 1 base, and 14 bases separated the two germline ends. This CDR3 reads CASSYPTGGKNTEAFF. DNA for the CDR3: TGTGCCAGCAGTTACCCCACGGGAGGGAAGAACACTGAAGCTTTCTTT.

This clonotype was recorded many times. Here the CDR3 reads CSAKLGNEQFF. As DNA, the CDR3 is TGCAGTGCTAAGTTGGGTAATGAGCAGTTCTTC. The V call is TRBV20-1, the J call TRBJ2-1; D is unclear. With 4 bases removed from V and 7 bases from J, the gap between germline ends came to 8 bases. The CDR3 totals 11 residues. Per the germline V gene, CDR1 is DFQATT and CDR2 is SNEGSKA (reference sequence).

This clonotype has more than one count but fewer than ten. The V and J genes are TRBV5-1 and TRBJ2-3; tentatively, D is TRBD1 (6 bases). The CDR3 runs 15 residues. From germline, CDR1 is SGHRS and CDR2 YFSETQ. Trimming pared 1 base from V and 4 bases from J, leaving 13 bases between. The CDR3 here is CASSLSRGQSDTQYF. The CDR3 coding sequence is TGCGCCAGCAGCTTGAGCAGGGGTCAATCAGATACGCAGTATTTT.

This clonotype came up once. One junction end does not reproduce the germline sequence, and a read error may be involved. This chain uses TRBV6-5 with TRBJ1-2; no clear D gene. Germline V gene sequence: CDR1 MNHEY, CDR2 SVGAGI. There are 16 residues in the CDR3. The CDR3 region is CASTYGLGRGGGGYTF. DNA of the CDR3: TGTGCCAGCACTTACGGGCTCGGCCGGGGAGGTGGGGGCTACACCTTC.

The table lists this clonotype with a few counts. This sequence joins TRBV6-5 and TRBJ2-7, with D perhaps being TRBD1 or TRBD2 (5 bases each). The germline V gene encodes CDR1 MNHEY and CDR2 SVGAGI. V gave up 2 bases and J gave up 0 bases, with 11 bases separating them. The CDR3 length is 15 residues. The CDR3 sequence is CASSYPSGTSYEQYF. The CDR3 DNA follows: TGTGCCAGCAGTTACCCCTCCGGGACCTCCTACGAGCAGTACTTC.

Note on this clonotype: Germline is not matched at one junction end, which may reflect a read error. CDR3 loop: CASRLGGPGEQYF. In DNA, the CDR3 is TGCGCCAGCAGGTTGGGGGGCCCCGGCGAGCAGTACTTC. The gene calls are TRBV5-1 and TRBJ2-7, with D perhaps assigned TRBD1 or TRBD2 (6 bases each). CDR1 is SGHRS, CDR2 YFSETQ, per germline. CDR3 length equals 13 residues.

This clonotype has more than one count but fewer than ten. V is TRBV6-2 or TRBV6-3 and J is TRBJ2-1, with 8 positions matching TRBD2. Germline CDR1 MNHEY, CDR2 SVGEGT. The CDR3 loop spans 16 amino acids. V shed 2 bases, J shed 6 bases, and the junction held 9 bases outside the gene matches. The CDR3 protein is CASSYPQTSVRNEQFF. The CDR3 DNA reads as TGTGCCAGCAGTTACCCTCAGACTAGCGTCCGCAATGAGCAGTTCTTC.

In this sample, this clonotype turned up a few times. This chain connects TRBV20-1 to TRBJ2-3; a weak D match, TRBD2 (6 bases). Per germline, CDR1 DFQATT and CDR2 SNEGSKA (reference sequence). The CDR3 loop spans 15 amino acids. Trimming removed 5 bases at V and 8 bases at J, with 23 bases between. The CDR3 nucleotides are TGCAGTGCTCCACCCTCACGAGGCGGTAGCGGTACGCAGTATTTT. It yields the protein CSAPPSRGGSGTQYF.

This clonotype was counted ten times or more. V gene TRBV12-3 or TRBV12-4 combines with J gene TRBJ1-5; 8 bases map to TRBD1. V shed 6 bases and J 2 bases; nucleotides not matched to a gene: 6. This CDR3 is built from 15 residues. As DNA, the CDR3 is TGTGCCAGCAGCTCCTTGACAGGGGGCAATCAGCCCCAGCATTTT. Encoded protein: CASSSLTGGNQPQHF.